Presented here are 10 T cell receptor beta chains from one specimen sequenced in a study of cytomegalovirus exposure and HLA in healthy donors. This PCR relied on a set of 60 Vbeta primers and 13 Jbeta primers. The protocol was immunoSEQ multiplex PCR, while the TCRdb copy is restricted to in-frame clones and leaves out a portion. The table records 55,000 to 85,000 clones, around three quarters of them present only once. The sequenced sample consisted of PBMCs. The receptor set was obtained from a man between 18 and 35 years old in good health and CMV-seropositive.

This clone is a singleton in its sample. The chain uses TRBV30 and TRBJ1-2, with D perhaps matching TRBD1 (5 bases). Germline CDR1 and CDR2: GTSNPN and SVGIG (reference sequence). The CDR3 length is 13 residues. The V and J ends lost 3 bases and 5 bases respectively, with 13 bases between them. The CDR3 DNA follows: TGTGCCTGGAGCGCCGACAGCAGATATGGCTACACCTTC. Its protein is CAWSADSRYGYTF.

V gene TRBV25-1 combines with J gene TRBJ2-6; D ambiguous. The V gene's germline CDR1 is MGHDK and CDR2 SYGVNS. The CDR3 sequence is 15 residues long. Between the trimmed V and J ends, which lost 6 bases and 0 bases, there was a span of 9 bases. The CDR3 reads CASRPHLSGANVLTF. Here the CDR3 DNA reads TGTGCCAGCAGACCACACCTCTCTGGGGCCAACGTCCTGACTTTC.

This clone showed up just once. The chain has TRBV9 and TRBJ1-2, with 9 nucleotides matching TRBD1. The CDR3 loop spans 15 amino acids. The trim removed 0 bases at V and 4 bases at J, leaving 4 bases unmatched. Germline loops: CDR1 SGDLS, CDR2 YYNGEE. The CDR3 region has the DNA TGTGCCAGCAGCGTAGAGGGGACAGGGACCTATGGCTACACCTTC. It specifies CASSVEGTGTYGYTF. The full variable domain, completed using reference TRBV9 and TRBJ1-2, is DSGVTQTPKHLITATGQRVTLRCSPRSGDLSVYWYQQSLDQGLQFLIQYYNGEERAKGNILERFSAQQFPDLHSELNLSSLELGDSALYFCASSVEGTGTYGYTFGSGTRLTVV.

Details on this clone: Because the CDR3 is missing its conserved closing phenylalanine or tryptophan, this is likely a read error. The chain carries TRBV2 and TRBJ1-5; D gene unclear. This CDR3 spans 16 amino acids. Between the trimmed V and J ends, which lost 6 bases and 2 bases, there was a span of 17 bases. The germline CDR1 and CDR2 sequences are SNHLY and FYNNEI. As DNA, the CDR3 is TGTGCCAGCAGGGGCTCGGTCTTCGCGGGCAATCAGCCCCAGCATGTT. Translating it yields CASRGSVFAGNQPQHV.

The genes are TRBV4-1 and TRBJ1-5; 7 bases line up with TRBD1. The CDR3 loop spans 16 amino acids. After removal of 2 bases from V and 4 bases from J, the junction contained 8 bases not matched to a gene. Per germline, CDR1 MGHRA and CDR2 YSYEKL. The CDR3 DNA reads TGCGCCAGCAGCCAACATCCGGGACAGAATAATCAGCCCCAGCATTTT. Its translation: CASSQHPGQNNQPQHF.

The chain joins TRBV4-1 to TRBJ2-7; TRBD2 aligns across 9 bases. Looked up from germline, CDR1 is MGHRA and CDR2 is YSYEKL. The CDR3 length is 15 residues. The junction had 8 bases not matched to a gene; V was cut back by 3 bases and J by 5 bases. In DNA form, the CDR3 reads TGCGCCAGCAGCCAGGAGGGACTAGCAGCCGACGAGCAGTACTTC. Translation gives CASSQEGLAADEQYF.

The chain uses TRBV30 and TRBJ2-1; TRBD1 aligns across 11 bases. Germline V lookup: CDR1 GTSNPN, CDR2 SVGIG (reference sequence). J was trimmed by 7 bases and V by 3 bases; bases with no gene match: 5. The CDR3 runs to 14 residues. The CDR3 coding sequence is TGTGCCTGGAGCACAGGACAGGGGGCAAATGAGCAGTTCTTC. This encodes CAWSTGQGANEQFF.

V gene TRBV4-1 combines with J gene TRBJ1-5, with 7 nucleotides matching TRBD1. V dropped 1 base and J dropped 4; count of bases not matched to a gene: 4. Germline CDR1 and CDR2: MGHRA and YSYEKL. The CDR3 extends over 15 amino acids. The CDR3 nucleotides are TGCGCCAGCAGCCAAGGGGGACAGCCAAATCAGCCCCAGCATTTT. It codes for CASSQGGQPNQPQHF.

This clone was observed once. The rearrangement links TRBV10-3 to TRBJ2-5; D not resolved. Trimming removed 8 bases from V and 0 bases from J, with 10 bases in between. The length of the CDR3 is 13 residues. In germline, CDR1 is ENHRY, CDR2 SYGVKD. This CDR3 reads CAIASRYQETQYF. In DNA, the CDR3 is TGTGCCATCGCCAGCAGGTACCAAGAGACCCAGTACTTC.

This chain uses TRBV7-9 with TRBJ2-5; possible D gene TRBD2, 6 bases. CDR1 is SEHNR, CDR2 FQNEAQ, per germline (reference sequence). This CDR3 region has 13 residues. The V end was cut by 1 base, the J end by 5 bases, with 8 bases between. The CDR3 region is CASSLGLVETQYF. CDR3 DNA: TGTGCCAGCAGCTTAGGACTAGTGGAGACCCAGTACTTC.